A single sample gave rise to the 17 T cell receptor beta chains below, sequenced in a study of Graves' ophthalmopathy and Graves' hyperthyroidism. Using RNA transcripts, the TCR beta CDR3 regions were amplified. HTBI-primed first-round RT-PCR preceded second-round multiplex PCR. TCRdb analysed the multiplex PCR reads with MiXCR anew, one entry per CDR3 protein. The repertoire holds around 470,000 distinct CDR3 sequences, with about an eighth as singletons. Input material: blood. These receptors were collected from a woman in her twenties or thirties with Graves' ophthalmopathy.

At least ten counts were recorded for this clonotype. The chain carries TRBV11-2 and TRBJ2-7, with 11 bases that match TRBD1. The CDR3 runs 15 residues. From germline, CDR1 is SGHAT and CDR2 FQNNGV. V dropped 4 bases and J dropped 5; count of bases not matched to a gene: 7. CDR3 DNA: TGTGCCAGCAGCTGGGCGGGGACAGGGGGTGACGAGCAGTACTTC. Encoded protein: CASSWAGTGGDEQYF.

A few counts support this clonotype. The chain recombines TRBV12-3 or TRBV12-4 with TRBJ1-4; tentative D call: TRBD1 (5 bases). The germline V and J ends were trimmed by 6 bases and 11 bases, with 13 bases remaining between them. This CDR3 is built from 12 residues. CDR3 in amino acids: CASSSSGDKLFF. The CDR3 DNA follows: TGTGCCAGCAGCTCCTCTGGGGACAAACTGTTTTTT.

Many counts were recorded for this clonotype. This sequence joins TRBV20-1 and TRBJ2-5, with TRBD1 matching 10 bases. CDR3 length equals 13 residues. V was clipped by 3 bases and J by 5 bases; unmatched bases: 3. CDR1 and CDR2 (germline): DFQATT, SNEGSKA (reference sequence). CDR3 sequence (DNA): TGCAGTGCTAGGGGGACAGGGGACGAGACCCAGTACTTC. Its protein product is CSARGTGDETQYF.

This clonotype showed up many times. The CDR3 nucleotides are TGTGCCACCACTTACCTGGGGAATTCACCCCTCCACTTT. Translated: CATTYLGNSPLHF. The chain recombines TRBV13 with TRBJ1-6; no definite D call. Deletions cut 10 bases from V and 7 bases from J, with 14 bases between. The germline V gene encodes CDR1 PRHDT and CDR2 FYEKMQ (reference sequence). The CDR3 consists of 13 residues.

The V call is TRBV4-1, the J call TRBJ2-5; D ambiguous. V shed 3 bases and J shed 5 bases, with 13 bases lying between them. Germline V gene sequence: CDR1 MGHRA, CDR2 YSYEKL. CDR3 length: 14 amino acids. CDR3 loop: CASSHHINRETQYF. In nucleotides, the CDR3 is TGCGCCAGCAGCCATCATATCAACCGGGAGACCCAGTACTTC.

The chain is built from TRBV2 and TRBJ1-2; 10 nucleotides match TRBD1. CDR3 length equals 14 residues. Germline V gives CDR1 SNHLY, CDR2 FYNNEI. With V trimmed by 6 bases and J by 8 bases, 9 bases remained unmatched. The CDR3 DNA sequence: TGTGCCAGCAGGCCGGGACAGGGGTTAGGCGGCTACACCTTC. Its protein product is CASRPGQGLGGYTF.

This clonotype occurred many times. This chain links TRBV28 with TRBJ2-5, with a weak D call TRBD1 (5 bases). The CDR3 has 14 amino acids. Germline V lookup: CDR1 MDHEN, CDR2 SYDVKM. V dropped 5 bases and J dropped 6 bases, with 16 bases sitting between them. CDR3 sequence reads: CASSNTSPGKTQYF. CDR3 DNA sequence: TGTGCCAGCAGTAACACAAGTCCAGGGAAGACCCAGTACTTC.

In its sample, this clonotype was seen many times. The V and J genes are TRBV2 and TRBJ1-2; no firm D call. Trimming cost V 3 bases and J 4 bases, with 6 bases left between them. The CDR3 has 12 residues. Germline CDR1 and CDR2: SNHLY and FYNNEI. CDR3 sequence (DNA): TGTGCCAGCAGTGAGACCAGCTATGGCTACACCTTC. Protein product: CASSETSYGYTF.

This clonotype was counted ten times or more. The chain is built from TRBV10-3 and TRBJ1-5; D possibly corresponds to TRBD1 (6 bases). Trimming shortened V by 2 bases and J by 4 bases, and 9 bases separated the two germline ends. This CDR3 region has 14 residues. The germline gives CDR1 ENHRY, CDR2 SYGVKD. CDR3: CAISETRGNQPQHF. CDR3 nucleotides: TGTGCCATCAGTGAGACCAGGGGTAATCAGCCCCAGCATTTT.

This clonotype occurred many times. V gene TRBV24-1 combines with J gene TRBJ2-2; D is perhaps TRBD2 (6 bases). CDR1 and CDR2 (germline): KGHDR, SFDVKD. The CDR3 extends over 15 amino acids. Trimming removed 3 bases from V and 5 bases from J, with 12 bases in between. In DNA form, the CDR3 reads TGTGCCACCAGTGATCCAGGGAGGTGGACCGGGGAGCTGTTTTTT. Translated: CATSDPGRWTGELFF.

This clonotype was observed a handful of times. The V gene is TRBV30, the J gene TRBJ1-5; 11 bases line up with TRBD1. CDR1 and CDR2 from the germline V gene are GTSNPN and SVGIG (reference sequence). With 5 bases clipped from V and 0 bases from J, the junction kept 18 bases outside the gene matches. The CDR3 runs to 20 residues. The CDR3 DNA sequence: TGTGCCTGGTCACACTATCACGGGACAGGGGGAACTTATAGCAATCAGCCCCAGCATTTT. It yields the protein CAWSHYHGTGGTYSNQPQHF.

The table lists this clonotype with many counts. The chain couples TRBV6-5 to TRBJ1-2, with D hard to call. V was shortened by 6 bases and J by 2 bases, with 10 bases between the two germline ends. The CDR3 consists of 13 residues. CDR1 MNHEY and CDR2 SVGAGI come from the germline V gene. CDR3 sequence: CASRGGPNYGYTF. The CDR3 nucleotides read TGTGCCAGCAGGGGAGGACCAAACTATGGCTACACCTTC.

This clonotype has ten or more counts. V is TRBV2 and J is TRBJ2-5, with D possibly matching TRBD2 (6 bases). Germline-derived CDR1 and CDR2 are SNHLY and FYNNEI. CDR3 size: 12 residues. Deletions cut 7 bases from V and 4 bases from J, with 10 bases between. CDR3 protein: CASMVRGETQYF. The CDR3 coding sequence is TGTGCCAGCATGGTGCGGGGAGAGACCCAGTACTTC.

The chain uses TRBV28 and TRBJ1-1; possible D gene TRBD1, 5 bases. This CDR3 contains 14 residues. Germline CDR1 MDHEN, CDR2 SYDVKM. Trimming pared 10 bases from V and 4 bases from J, leaving 19 bases between. CDR3 nucleotide sequence: TGTGCCACCAGGCCCCGGGCTGGGGGCACTGAAGCTTTCTTT. Protein product: CATRPRAGGTEAFF.

This clonotype was found a few times. This chain uses TRBV18 with TRBJ1-6; D unclear. Trimming removed 2 bases from V and 7 bases from J, with 12 bases in between. Germline CDR1 KGHSH, CDR2 LQKENI. The CDR3 runs to 15 residues. The CDR3 sequence: CASSPVEVINSPLHF. CDR3 DNA: TGTGCCAGCTCACCAGTGGAGGTGATAAATTCACCCCTCCACTTT.

This clonotype appeared many times. The V and J genes are TRBV12-5 and TRBJ1-1; the D is unclear. V shed 3 bases and J shed 3 bases, with 2 bases lying between them. Germline loops: CDR1 LGHNT, CDR2 FRNRAP. This CDR3 has 11 residues. CDR3 bases: TGTGCTAGTGGTTTTGACACTGAAGCTTTCTTT. This sequence encodes CASGFDTEAFF. The full variable domain, with the rest looked up from reference TRBV12-5 and TRBJ1-1, is DARVTQTPRHKVTEMGQEVTMRCQPILGHNTVFWYRQTMMQGLELLAYFRNRAPLDDSGMPKDRFSAEMPDATLATLKIQPSEPRDSAVYFCASGFDTEAFFGQGTRLTVV.

V usage is TRBV12-3 or TRBV12-4 and J usage is TRBJ2-6, with D perhaps given as TRBD1 or TRBD2 (5 bases each). This CDR3 has 18 amino acids. V was clipped by 3 bases and J by 2 bases, with 17 bases between them. This CDR3 reads CASSLGVRLLAGANVLTF. DNA for the CDR3: TGTGCCAGCAGTTTGGGGGTCAGGCTCCTCGCTGGGGCCAACGTCCTGACTTTC.